This T cell receptor beta chain was documented in a study of blood T cells in healthy people across ages (dated by TCRdb to between 2015 and 2017). Concerning the study at large: Template switching captured roughly one uniquely barcoded TCR beta cDNA molecule per two T cells in model experiments. Age-related changes in TCR beta repertoire diversity were measured in the study by deep sequencing normalized with unique cDNA molecular identifiers. The donors were split into four age groups: young (average 16 years), middle-aged (more than 35), aged (about 62) and long-lived (about 82). The study analyzed two additional independent replicas of 1 million unique cDNA reads from the same blood draw for two donors, one aged 18 to 30 and one aged 80 or older.

As for this clonotype: Its antigen is not yet known. Base qualities are missing; no much larger clone stands one base away.

The approximately 39 donors, aged roughly 6 to 100 years, were systemically healthy Caucasian individuals from Russia. Each donor gave ten milliliters of peripheral blood, collected into EDTA-treated Vacutainer tubes. PBMCs were isolated by Ficoll-Paque density-gradient centrifugation, with at least 6 million obtained per sample. Trizol reagent was used to extract total RNA from the PBMCs, yielding at least 6 micrograms per sample. For every donor, flow cytometry on a PBMC aliquot measured the percentage of naive CD45RAhigh/CD27high T cells. Cut back by 4 bases and 3 bases, the V and J ends lie 7 bases apart. Measured from the cysteine to the phenylalanine, the CDR3 is 11 residues long. Only the CDR3 part of the read is kept: 33 bases, read in frame from the first base. CDR1 SQVTM and CDR2 ANQGSEA are derived from the germline V gene. Study-wide conclusions, independent of this receptor: Since profiling was done on bulk unsorted PBMCs, naive and antigen-experienced compartments could not be conclusively compared. Compared with the aged group, the long-lived group had more naive CD4+ T cells, fewer expanded clones and increased TCR diversity, a pattern suggesting age selection. Estimates of total diversity based on one million sequenced T cells were regarded as lower bounds and as underestimates. As age increased, observed TCR beta diversity per million T cells dropped in a roughly linear way, and a significant reduction was already evident by age around 41. The CMV infection status of donors was not known, potentially confounding age-related changes in expanded clonotypes. Observed TCR beta diversity correlated strongly with the percentage of naive T cells measured by flow cytometry.

Receptor libraries were prepared by 5' RACE. Sequencer: Illumina HiSeq 2500. A second PCR of roughly 6 to 12 cycles was performed with a sample-barcoded 5' primer and a J-beta primer mix. A unique molecular identifier was introduced onto each TCR beta cDNA molecule by a template-switch 5' adaptor carrying 12 random nucleotides. At least 3 million CDR3-containing paired-end reads were obtained from each sample. First-strand cDNA was synthesized from all RNA with the Mint cDNA synthesis kit, primed by a TRBC-specific oligonucleotide. Following uracil-DNA glycosylase treatment, all cDNA underwent a first 18-cycle PCR with the universal primers M1SS and BC2_uni_R. In the authors' own workflow: Each sample was normalized by randomly selecting 1 million high-quality reads, each carrying a distinct molecular identifier. Reads with shared molecular identifiers were discarded instead of being binned into consensus sequences. MiTCR, set to a Q25 quality threshold and the strictest error-elimination algorithm, was used for CDR3 identification, clonotype clustering and error correction. Lower-bound total TCR beta diversity was estimated with a nonparametric unseen species model using Euler transformation. The public reads were reprocessed in TCRdb via fastp at Q25 and MiXCR, keeping in-frame beta chains. CDR3 protein sequences are deduplicated, and each keeps its most common genes and DNA. The V and J calls and clone size are TCRdb's, not the authors'. This sample is represented by hundreds of thousands of distinct CDR3 sequences; 20% to 30% of them were singletons. The top ten constitute roughly a tenth of the sample.

Another study also made use of these data, one on T cells of mothers and their children. As described in the second report: Donors were nine systemically healthy Caucasian individuals: three mothers and their six children. cDNA synthesis used all of the extracted RNA, with approximately 1.6 ug of RNA in each 15 ul reaction. In the second PCR, the M1S primer added sample barcodes and 2-4 random nucleotides. Over 8 million TCR beta CDR3 reads were obtained for each mother, and some 3.1 million reads were obtained for each child. TCR recombination output is similarly shaped by thymic selection in related and unrelated pairs, with a minor effect exerted by inherited differences. Normalized repertoire overlap was always found to be slightly, but never significantly, higher in related mother-child pairs than in unrelated mother-child pairs. No persistent microchimeric T cell clones were detected, at a sensitivity of 90 to 100 clones per million clonotypes. In the study, deep NGS was used to compare the TCR beta repertoires of mothers and children, and features distinguishing related mother-child pairs from unrelated individuals were sought. The mean age was roughly 44 +/- 4 years for the mothers and approximately 11 +/- 4 years for the children. After adapters were ligated using NEBNext reagents, the libraries underwent 100+100 nt paired-end sequencing on an Illumina HiSeq 2000. To prevent cross-contamination, the mother and child libraries were prepared one month apart and sequenced in separate runs. Between roughly 500,000 and 2,100,000 distinct TCR beta clonotypes were identified per donor. Naive TCR beta clonotypes were estimated from low-frequency clonotypes matched to each donor's FACS-determined naive share, without sorting.

The rearranged segments are TRBV29-1 and TRBJ2-7, with no confident D gene call. The TCR sequence derives from a boy between 10 and 17 years old in good health. Sequencing used blood. Here is the DNA: TGCAGCGTTGCCCTCAACTACGAGCAGTACTTC. It specifies CSVALNYEQYF.